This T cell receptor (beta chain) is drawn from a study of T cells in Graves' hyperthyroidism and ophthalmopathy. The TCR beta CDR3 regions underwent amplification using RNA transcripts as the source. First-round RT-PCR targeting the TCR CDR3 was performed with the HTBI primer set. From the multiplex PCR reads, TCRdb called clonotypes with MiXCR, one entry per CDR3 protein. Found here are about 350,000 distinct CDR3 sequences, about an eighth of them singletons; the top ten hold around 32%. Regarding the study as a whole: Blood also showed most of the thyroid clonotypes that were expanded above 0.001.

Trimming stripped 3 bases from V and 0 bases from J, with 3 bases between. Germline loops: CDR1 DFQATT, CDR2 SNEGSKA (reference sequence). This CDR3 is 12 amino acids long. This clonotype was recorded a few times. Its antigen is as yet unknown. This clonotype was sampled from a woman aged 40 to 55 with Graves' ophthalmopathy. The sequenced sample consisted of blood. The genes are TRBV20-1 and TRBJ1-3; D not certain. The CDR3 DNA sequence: TGCAGTGCTAGTGACTCTGGAAACACCATATATTTT. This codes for CSASDSGNTIYF.